Sequencing of this T cell receptor beta chain was carried out in a study of T cell responses to AZD1222 COVID-19 vaccine (dated by TCRdb to the early 2020s). Context from the whole study: A total of 233 trial participants underwent TCR sequencing, of whom 207 had received two doses of AZD1222 and some 25 had received two doses of the MenACWY control vaccine. Enrollment into the trials was organized by age into subgroups of 18-55, 56-69 and 70-plus years, and those subgroups contained roughly 140, 27 and 60 TCR-sequenced participants, respectively.

In the case of this clone: Its antigen is currently not known. Base qualities are not provided; no much larger clone lies one nucleotide away.

Cut back by 6 bases and 0 bases, the V and J ends lie 18 bases apart. Reading from cysteine to phenylalanine, the CDR3 counts 15 amino acids. Only the CDR3 DNA is retained, 45 bases long and in frame from the first base. Based on the germline V gene, the CDR1 and CDR2 sequences are SQVTM and ANQGSEA. Broader findings and caveats from the paper: Conclusions about previously exposed vaccinees were limited because only six AZD1222 recipients were SARS-CoV-2 seropositive at baseline. CD4 TCRs associated with the vaccine covered the entire spike protein, and the dominant responses were in regions 160-218 and 743-854. In the small 56-69-year group, the increase in depth fell short of significance, most likely because of low power. No day 14 peak-response samples were available, so repertoires were characterized only after the peak T cell response. Reportedly, close to half of the unique spike-specific TCRs recognized epitopes lying outside the regions that are mutated in the B.1.351 and B.1.1.7 variants. After two AZD1222 doses, spike-specific TCR breadth and depth were significantly higher than at day 0 and than in MenACWY recipients. Participants were mostly white British and included more females than males, and it was suggested by the authors that clonal diversity may have been underestimated.

The CDR3 regions of human TCRbeta chains were subjected to immunosequencing. As for how the authors treated the data: TCRs in the repertoires were matched against a reference library of SARS-CoV-2-specific TCRs that had been generated with the MIRA antigen-specificity platform. Breadth was defined as the fraction of unique TCRs that were SARS-CoV-2-associated. Depth was defined as the fraction of total T cells that were SARS-CoV-2-associated. Using the MIRA data, each spike-specific TCR was assigned both to the spike region to which the TCR was reactive and to a CD4 or CD8 class. Log10-transformed breadth and depth values were compared by one-way ANOVA with Sidak's multiple comparisons tests. The table comes from immuneACCESS by way of TCRdb, which keeps in-frame sequences with V and J called. Part of the clones is missing from these tables; in studies checked, under half for an unresolved V gene and the rest for unknown reasons. V and J calls plus clone size are reproduced from that table; the DNA served to infer D and trimming. The sample table records more than 110,000 clones; almost 95% of these occur just once. The ten largest account for roughly 3.6% of the sample.

The sample's time point label is to be understood as: about 28 days (+/-7) after the second vaccine dose. Because spike-specific TCR depth and breadth did not differ between the two schedules, AZD1222 recipients who got a second dose at roughly 4 weeks were pooled with those who got a second dose at roughly 12 weeks. The vaccinee samples were drawn from two UK trials, COV001 and COV002, one of which was a single-blind randomized controlled phase 2/3 trial testing AZD1222 (ChAdOx1 nCoV-19) in healthy adults. For TCRbeta chain sequencing, PBMC samples from trial participants were taken at day 0 and at day 28 after the second dose.

The material sequenced was peripheral blood, taken 28 days after the second AZD1222 dose. The TCR sequence derives from an adult who received the AZD1222 COVID-19 vaccine. The sequence links TRBV29-1 to TRBJ2-7, with the D gene not clear enough to name. The DNA reads as follows: TGCAGCGTGGCCGTCCTCCGTAAAGGCTCCTACGAGCAGTACTTC. Translated, this is CSVAVLRKGSYEQYF.